This T cell receptor (beta chain) was sequenced in a study of shared clonotypes between healthy human individuals. Of note for this clone: This same CDR3 is encoded by further DNA sequences in the sample.

The CDR3 is made up of 12 amino acids. Per germline, CDR1 SGHRS and CDR2 YFSETQ. Deletions cut 0 bases from V and 10 bases from J, with 8 bases between. Generated by immunoSEQ multiplex PCR, the TCRdb table keeps only in-frame clones and is missing some. The table shows a few million clones, with just over 90% occurring only once. The sequence derives from a man in his late teens or twenties in good health. The genes are TRBV5-1 and TRBJ2-1; the D gene is possibly TRBD2 (6 bases). Sequencing was performed on naive CD4+ T cells sorted from blood. Noted subset: CD45RA+ positively selected. CDR3 sequence (DNA): TGCGCCAGCAGCTTGGTGCTAGCGGAGCAGTTCTTC. This codes for CASSLVLAEQFF.